The rows below give T cell receptor beta chains drawn from one sample of a study of T cells in localized non-small cell lung cancer. Here immunoSEQ multiplex PCR was the method, and the copy in TCRdb shows in-frame clones only, minus some. Found here are around 28,000 clones, roughly 90% of them singletons; the top ten hold about 3%. The material sequenced was peripheral blood, taken before any cancer treatment. These TCRs come from a woman aged 18 to 49 with stage I lung adenocarcinoma. Both conserved end residues are part of each CDR3. The order of the fields is clone size, J gene, V gene, D gene, CDR3 DNA, CDR3 protein. The D gene is left open where the match is weak. Expanded clones are given a class, and other clones once, few, many or no size at all.

clone_size: .
j_call: TRBJ2-7
v_call: TRBV4-3
d_call: TRBD1
cdr3_nt: TGCGCCAGCAGCCAAGAGTCAGGGGGCTACGAGCAGTACTTC
cdr3_aa: CASSQESGGYEQYF

clone_size: .
j_call: TRBJ2-5
v_call: TRBV18
d_call: .
cdr3_nt: TGTGCCAGCTCACCCCGCCCGGACAAAGGAGAGACCCAGTACTTC
cdr3_aa: CASSPRPDKGETQYF

clone_size: .
j_call: TRBJ2-5
v_call: TRBV7-8
d_call: TRBD2
cdr3_nt: TGTGCCAGCAGCGAAAGGACTAGCGGATACCAAGAGACCCAGTACTTC
cdr3_aa: CASSERTSGYQETQYF

clone_size: .
j_call: TRBJ1-5
v_call: TRBV28
d_call: .
cdr3_nt: TGTGCCAGCAGTACCGGGACCAATCAGCCCCAGCATTTT
cdr3_aa: CASSTGTNQPQHF

clone_size: .
j_call: TRBJ2-5
v_call: TRBV6-6
d_call: .
cdr3_nt: TGTGCCAGCAGCGACACAGGGAGCGAGGAGACCCAGTACTTC
cdr3_aa: CASSDTGSEETQYF

clone_size: .
j_call: TRBJ2-7
v_call: TRBV13
d_call: TRBD2
cdr3_nt: TGTGCCAGCAGAAGGGGCGGGAGAACCTACGAGCAGTACTTC
cdr3_aa: CASRRGGRTYEQYF

clone_size: .
j_call: TRBJ2-7
v_call: TRBV7-8
d_call: .
cdr3_nt: TGTGCCAGCAGCTTCGGGTCGGTCGGGTTCATCTCCTACGAGCAGTACTTC
cdr3_aa: CASSFGSVGFISYEQYF

clone_size: .
j_call: TRBJ1-1
v_call: TRBV27
d_call: .
cdr3_nt: TGTGCCAGCAGTTTATTAAGGGGATCTGAAGCTTTCTTT
cdr3_aa: CASSLLRGSEAFF

clone_size: .
j_call: TRBJ2-7
v_call: TRBV19
d_call: TRBD1
cdr3_nt: TGTGCCAGTAGTCACAGGGGGCGCCCCTACGAGCAGTACTTC
cdr3_aa: CASSHRGRPYEQYF

clone_size: .
j_call: TRBJ2-3
v_call: TRBV6-6
d_call: TRBD2
cdr3_nt: TGTGCCAGCAGCCTAGGGACTAGCGCGACCGTTACTACGCAGTATTTT
cdr3_aa: CASSLGTSATVTTQYF

clone_size: .
j_call: TRBJ2-7
v_call: TRBV6-1
d_call: .
cdr3_nt: TGTGCCAGCAGTGCCCTGAGGGGGGGCAAGACCTACGAGCAGTACTTC
cdr3_aa: CASSALRGGKTYEQYF

clone_size: .
j_call: TRBJ2-2
v_call: TRBV18
d_call: .
cdr3_nt: TGTGCCAGCTCACCAGGAAGGACCGGGGAGCTGTTTTTT
cdr3_aa: CASSPGRTGELFF

clone_size: .
j_call: TRBJ2-3
v_call: TRBV5-1
d_call: TRBD2
cdr3_nt: TGCGCCAGCAGCGCGGGACTAGCGGGCGTGGTAGATACGCAGTATTTT
cdr3_aa: CASSAGLAGVVDTQYF

clone_size: .
j_call: TRBJ2-2
v_call: TRBV5-4
d_call: .
cdr3_nt: TGTGCCAGCAGGTTGACGAGGAACACCGGGGAGCTGTTTTTT
cdr3_aa: CASRLTRNTGELFF

clone_size: .
j_call: TRBJ2-1
v_call: TRBV11-1
d_call: TRBD2
cdr3_nt: TGTGCCAGCAGCTTAGACTGGACTAGCGGACCGCCTAATGAGCAGTTCTTC
cdr3_aa: CASSLDWTSGPPNEQFF

clone_size: .
j_call: TRBJ1-3
v_call: TRBV28
d_call: .
cdr3_nt: TGTGCCAGCAGTTTGGGTCCGAGAGGAAACACCATATATTTT
cdr3_aa: CASSLGPRGNTIYF

clone_size: .
j_call: TRBJ2-1
v_call: TRBV19
d_call: TRBD2
cdr3_nt: TGTGCCAGTACCTCGGCGGGAGTCATTGCTAACAATGAGCAGTTCTTC
cdr3_aa: CASTSAGVIANNEQFF

clone_size: .
j_call: TRBJ2-1
v_call: TRBV7-7
d_call: .
cdr3_nt: TGTGCTAGCAGCTTAATGCAGGGGGGTGAGCAGTTCTTC
cdr3_aa: CASSLMQGGEQFF

clone_size: once
j_call: TRBJ1-2
v_call: TRBV19
d_call: .
cdr3_nt: TGTGCCAGTAGTATGGAGACATTCCCCTCCTTCTATGGCTACACCTTC
cdr3_aa: CASSMETFPSFYGYTF

clone_size: .
j_call: TRBJ1-1
v_call: TRBV29-1
d_call: .
cdr3_nt: TGCAGCGCCTACTTCACTGAAGCTTTCTTT
cdr3_aa: CSAYFTEAFF

clone_size: once
j_call: TRBJ2-7
v_call: TRBV6-5
d_call: .
cdr3_nt: TGTGCCAGCAGTTATGGAGCTCCTTCTGGGGTCTACGAGCAGTACTTC
cdr3_aa: CASSYGAPSGVYEQYF

clone_size: .
j_call: TRBJ1-1
v_call: TRBV19
d_call: .
cdr3_nt: TGTGCCAGATCACCTAGGGGGACCAAAGGGGATATTTCGACTGAAGCTTTCTTT
cdr3_aa: CARSPRGTKGDISTEAFF

clone_size: .
j_call: TRBJ2-1
v_call: TRBV10-3
d_call: .
cdr3_nt: TGTGCCATCAGTGACCAGGGGTCTAGCTCCTACAATGAGCAGTTCTTC
cdr3_aa: CAISDQGSSSYNEQFF

clone_size: .
j_call: TRBJ2-3
v_call: TRBV19
d_call: .
cdr3_nt: TGTGCCAGTAGCAAAGAAGGGAGAGGGGGCACAGATACGCAGTATTTT
cdr3_aa: CASSKEGRGGTDTQYF

clone_size: .
j_call: TRBJ1-5
v_call: TRBV7-8
d_call: TRBD1
cdr3_nt: TGTGCCAGCAGCTTAGAGGGACAGGGTAATCAGCCCCAGCATTTT
cdr3_aa: CASSLEGQGNQPQHF

clone_size: .
j_call: TRBJ2-4
v_call: TRBV15
d_call: .
cdr3_nt: TGTGCCACCAACCCAGGGAACGGGCTCGAGGACATTCAGTACTTC
cdr3_aa: CATNPGNGLEDIQYF

clone_size: .
j_call: TRBJ2-4
v_call: TRBV2
d_call: .
cdr3_nt: TGTGCCAGCAGTGAAGGACGTGTTCTAGCCAAAAACATTCAGTACTTC
cdr3_aa: CASSEGRVLAKNIQYF

clone_size: .
j_call: TRBJ2-2
v_call: TRBV5-1
d_call: .
cdr3_nt: TGCGCCAGCAGCGCGGGATACAAGGCCGGGGAGCTGTTTTTT
cdr3_aa: CASSAGYKAGELFF

clone_size: .
j_call: TRBJ1-2
v_call: TRBV9
d_call: .
cdr3_nt: TGTGCCAGCAGCGTAGCTGATCAGGGTAACTATGGCTACACCTTC
cdr3_aa: CASSVADQGNYGYTF

clone_size: .
j_call: TRBJ2-1
v_call: TRBV5-4
d_call: TRBD2
cdr3_nt: TGTGCCAGCAGCCTCCCAACTAGCGGGAGTGGTGAGCAGTTCTTC
cdr3_aa: CASSLPTSGSGEQFF

clone_size: .
j_call: TRBJ2-5
v_call: TRBV6-6
d_call: .
cdr3_nt: TGTGCCAGCAGTTCCCACACGGAAGAGACCCAGTACTTC
cdr3_aa: CASSSHTEETQYF

clone_size: few
j_call: TRBJ1-5
v_call: TRBV28
d_call: .
cdr3_nt: TGTGCCAGCAGTTCTGCACAAACCAATCAGCCCCAGCATTTT
cdr3_aa: CASSSAQTNQPQHF

clone_size: .
j_call: TRBJ1-4
v_call: TRBV11-3
d_call: .
cdr3_nt: TGTGCCAGCAGCGATACTGGGACCGCCTTAAAACTGTTTTTT
cdr3_aa: CASSDTGTALKLFF

clone_size: .
j_call: TRBJ2-2
v_call: TRBV11-3
d_call: TRBD2
cdr3_nt: TGTGCCAGCAGACGGAGCGGGGCGGACACCGGGGAGCTGTTTTTT
cdr3_aa: CASRRSGADTGELFF

clone_size: .
j_call: TRBJ1-1
v_call: TRBV28
d_call: .
cdr3_nt: TGTGCCAGCAGTGAGAGGCTCATGAACACTGAAGCTTTCTTT
cdr3_aa: CASSERLMNTEAFF

clone_size: .
j_call: TRBJ2-1
v_call: TRBV5-6
d_call: .
cdr3_nt: TGTGCCAGCAGCTCCCCCGCAGGGGACCGTGAGCAGTTCTTC
cdr3_aa: CASSSPAGDREQFF

clone_size: .
j_call: TRBJ1-3
v_call: TRBV6-1
d_call: .
cdr3_nt: TGTGCCAGCAGTGAACAGACAGTGAATCCTGGAAACACCATATATTTT
cdr3_aa: CASSEQTVNPGNTIYF

clone_size: .
j_call: TRBJ2-7
v_call: TRBV19
d_call: TRBD2
cdr3_nt: TGTGCCAGTAGTGCGGGACTAGCGGGAAAGTACGAGCAGTACTTC
cdr3_aa: CASSAGLAGKYEQYF

clone_size: once
j_call: TRBJ2-6
v_call: TRBV10-3
d_call: TRBD1
cdr3_nt: TGTGCCATCTCCAATGACGGGACAGGGATCTCTGGGGCCAACGTCCTGACTTTC
cdr3_aa: CAISNDGTGISGANVLTF

clone_size: .
j_call: TRBJ1-1
v_call: TRBV6-1
d_call: TRBD1
cdr3_nt: TGTGCCAGCAGTGTGACAGGGAGAAGAACTGAAGCTTTCTTT
cdr3_aa: CASSVTGRRTEAFF

clone_size: .
j_call: TRBJ2-1
v_call: TRBV28
d_call: TRBD2
cdr3_nt: TGTGCCAGCAGTTTATTCCCGAGCGGGACTAATGAGCAGTTCTTC
cdr3_aa: CASSLFPSGTNEQFF

clone_size: once
j_call: TRBJ2-4
v_call: TRBV2
d_call: TRBD1
cdr3_nt: TGTGCCAGCAGTGGGGGACAGGGGGAAGCCAAAAACATTCAGTACTTC
cdr3_aa: CASSGGQGEAKNIQYF

clone_size: .
j_call: TRBJ1-2
v_call: TRBV6-5
d_call: .
cdr3_nt: TGTGCCAGCAGTTACTCGCGAGAGAGCTATGGCTACACCTTC
cdr3_aa: CASSYSRESYGYTF

clone_size: .
j_call: TRBJ2-7
v_call: TRBV7-2
d_call: TRBD2
cdr3_nt: TGTGCCAGCAGTCATTCTCTAGCGGGAGGGTCCTGGGAGCAGTACTTC
cdr3_aa: CASSHSLAGGSWEQYF

clone_size: few
j_call: TRBJ2-7
v_call: TRBV4-1
d_call: .
cdr3_nt: TGCGCCAGCAGCCTTTCCGCCGAAGAATCCTACGAGCAGTACTTC
cdr3_aa: CASSLSAEESYEQYF

clone_size: .
j_call: TRBJ1-1
v_call: TRBV10-1
d_call: .
cdr3_nt: TGCGCCAGCAGTGGGAGGACAAATAACACTGAAGCTTTCTTT
cdr3_aa: CASSGRTNNTEAFF

clone_size: .
j_call: TRBJ2-5
v_call: TRBV28
d_call: .
cdr3_nt: TGTGCCAGCACCTCCGGCAGGGGGGAAAGCGAGACCCAGTACTTC
cdr3_aa: CASTSGRGESETQYF

clone_size: .
j_call: TRBJ1-1
v_call: TRBV18
d_call: .
cdr3_nt: TGTGCCAGCTCACCAGTTCCCCGGGCGGTGAACACTGAAGCTTTCTTT
cdr3_aa: CASSPVPRAVNTEAFF

clone_size: .
j_call: TRBJ2-1
v_call: TRBV5-6
d_call: .
cdr3_nt: TGTGCCAGCAGGGGGACAGCCGGGGGTAATGAGCAGTTCTTC
cdr3_aa: CASRGTAGGNEQFF